This paragraph reports one T cell receptor (beta chain). These data are taken from a study of T cell changes during pregnancy in multiple sclerosis. Germline CDR1 MNHEY, CDR2 SMNVEV (reference sequence). V was cut by 6 bases and J by 4 bases, with 14 bases left in between. This CDR3 is 14 amino acids long. The table came from immunoSEQ multiplex PCR; TCRdb's copy has only in-frame clones and leaves some out. The data hold roughly 110,000 clones, with around 93% observed a single time. The TCR was taken from a female donor with multiple sclerosis, enrolled in a pregnancy study. The gene calls are TRBV27 and TRBJ2-3, with D perhaps TRBD2 (5 bases). Sequencing was performed on peripheral blood, taken after pregnancy. Written as DNA, the CDR3 is TGTGCCAGCAGCTCATTGGCGAGGGCAGATACGCAGTATTTT. It translates to CASSSLARADTQYF.